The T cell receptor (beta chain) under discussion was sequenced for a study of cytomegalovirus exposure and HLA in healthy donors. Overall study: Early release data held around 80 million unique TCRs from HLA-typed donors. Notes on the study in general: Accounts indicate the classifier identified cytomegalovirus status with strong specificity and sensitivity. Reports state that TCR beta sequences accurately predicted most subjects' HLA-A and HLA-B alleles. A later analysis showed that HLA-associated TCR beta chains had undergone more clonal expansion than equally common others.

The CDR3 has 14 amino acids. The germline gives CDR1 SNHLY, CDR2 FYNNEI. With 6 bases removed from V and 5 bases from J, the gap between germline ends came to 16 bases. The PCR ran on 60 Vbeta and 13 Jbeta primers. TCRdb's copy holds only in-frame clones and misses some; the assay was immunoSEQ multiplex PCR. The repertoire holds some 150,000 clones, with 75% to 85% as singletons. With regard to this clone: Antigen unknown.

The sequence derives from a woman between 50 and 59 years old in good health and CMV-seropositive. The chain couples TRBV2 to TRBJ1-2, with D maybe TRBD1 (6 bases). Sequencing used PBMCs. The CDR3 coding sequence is TGTGCCAGCAGCCCCGGACAGCTGGGATATGGCTACACCTTC. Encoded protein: CASSPGQLGYGYTF.